A single T cell receptor beta chain is shown here with its context. The antigen it binds to is not known. No base-level quality is on record; no much larger clone is a single base apart. Measured from the cysteine to the phenylalanine, the CDR3 is 15 residues long. The DNA shown is the 45-base CDR3, in frame from base 1. CDR1 and CDR2 are drawn from the germline V gene: MNHEY, SVGAGI. V was cut back by 0 bases and J by 0 bases, leaving a gap of 6 bases between them. The data stem from a study of CD8+ T cells in alopecia areata (dated by TCRdb to about 2018). At the level of the whole study: The treated patients, all with moderate-to-severe alopecia areata, were enrolled in an open-label pilot trial of oral tofacitinib given at 5 to 10 mg twice daily. Clonality in the scalp was compared among normal scalp (n=4), patchy alopecia areata scalp (n=8), and alopecia totalis/universalis scalp (n=8). In both human patients and the C3H/HeJ mouse model, the study applied high-throughput TCRbeta sequencing to look at T cell clonal expansion in alopecia areata. Human TCRbeta sequencing covered scalp tissue and sorted CD4+ and CD8+ peripheral blood T cells from patchy and totalis/universalis alopecia areata patients and healthy controls. In treated patients, disease severity was measured using the SALT score, which gives the percentage of scalp surface area affected. Patients stayed on tofacitinib for 6 to 18 months and then had 6 months of follow-up off drug so that delayed response and recurrence could be assessed. RNA was extracted with the PAXgene miRNA kit for fixed scalp, the miRNeasy kit for PBMCs, and the RNeasy kit for mouse skin. Patients on tofacitinib were biopsied at baseline and after 4 and 24 weeks of treatment, and several of the patients also had a later scalp biopsy. immunoSEQ multiplex PCR using 35 Vbeta forward primers and 13 Jbeta reverse primers was used to amplify TCRbeta CDR3 regions. Overall study outcomes, separate from this receptor: Compared with mice, TCR sequences shared between patients were less clear, possibly partly because of HLA diversity across the patient population. Scalp TCR repertoire analysis is complicated because resident alphabeta T cells in normal human skin are also sequenced, whereas mouse skin is dominated by gammadelta T cells. Because the treated cohort was small and had just a single nonresponder, larger studies are needed to establish links between baseline CD8+ expansion and response. During tofacitinib treatment, many expanded lesional clones remained in scalp and blood, and this persistence may partly explain relapse after treatment is stopped. Scalp clonality and the number of expanded CD8+ clones among the top 100 scalp clones were significantly decreased by tofacitinib. Lesional scalp, especially in alopecia totalis/universalis, showed higher clonality and more expanded CD8+ clones than normal scalp, suggesting antigenic drive.

According to the study, the label for this sample's time point signals: 4 weeks on oral tofacitinib. According to the study, the label for this sample's treatment or condition signals: oral pan-JAK inhibitor, 5-10 mg twice daily. Peripheral blood and lesional scalp punch biopsies were obtained from patients with alopecia areata. PBMCs were isolated by density centrifugation and stained for CD3, CD4 and CD8, and CD4+ and CD8+ T cells were sorted on a FACSAria. Library preparation used the immunoSEQ multiplex PCR assay. To provide template for TCR sequencing, every sample had RNA extracted and reverse transcribed into cDNA. First-strand cDNA was synthesized with SuperScript III using a 2:1 mix of oligo-dT and random hexamers. A synthetic immune receptor repertoire was used to assess amplification bias, and residual bias was removed computationally. Turning to the authors' computational methods: Raw reads were preprocessed to remove errors, and CDR3 was defined by IMGT conventions from the conserved cysteine to phenylalanine. Clonality was computed as 1 minus the Shannon entropy, with the entropy normalized by log2 of the number of productive unique TCRs. Whether scalp clones were CD4 or CD8 was inferred by matching scalp TCRbeta sequences against CD4 and CD8 repertoires sorted from blood. Here the immuneACCESS table is served through TCRdb, limited to in-frame sequences with V and J called. Missing clones are a known gap in these copies; in checked studies unresolved V genes cover under half, and the rest lacks a known reason. Clonal size and the V and J genes are those of that table, whereas D and trimming came from the DNA. The sample table records approximately 200,000 clones; approximately 56% of these occur just once. The ten largest clones add up to approximately 3.4% of the sample.

The TCR comes from a human donor with alopecia areata. Sample: CD4+ T cells sorted from blood, taken at week 4, from a patient treated with tofacitinib. The chain was built from TRBV6-5 and TRBJ1-3; the D gene lacks a confident call. The sequenced DNA is TGTGCCAGCAGTTACTCGTACAACTCTGGAAACACCATATATTTT. Translated, it reads CASSYSYNSGNTIYF.